The present entry profiles one TCR beta chain with its context. The CDR3 consists of 15 residues. CDR1 and CDR2 (germline): SGHTA, FQGNSA. Trimming took off 5 bases at V and 7 bases at J, with 20 bases between the two ends. Clones were sequenced by immunoSEQ multiplex PCR, and TCRdb holds only the in-frame ones, with some missing. Among about 50,000 clones listed, under 90% were seen once. The entry originates in a study of T cell clonotyping in hematopoietic cell transplantation. Time point in this sample: recipient sample about 28 days before transplant, after cytoreduction. The chain employs TRBV7-2 and TRBJ1-2, with D perhaps TRBD1 (5 bases). The receptor was isolated from a man aged 55 to 70 with biphenotypic leukemia. Some clones in this sample may be carry-over from other donors' samples. Sequenced material: peripheral blood mononuclear cells, taken before stem cell transplant. The CDR3 spells CASSLQSRSGRGYTF. The CDR3 bases are TGTGCCAGCAGCCTCCAATCTCGGTCGGGACGTGGCTACACCTTC.